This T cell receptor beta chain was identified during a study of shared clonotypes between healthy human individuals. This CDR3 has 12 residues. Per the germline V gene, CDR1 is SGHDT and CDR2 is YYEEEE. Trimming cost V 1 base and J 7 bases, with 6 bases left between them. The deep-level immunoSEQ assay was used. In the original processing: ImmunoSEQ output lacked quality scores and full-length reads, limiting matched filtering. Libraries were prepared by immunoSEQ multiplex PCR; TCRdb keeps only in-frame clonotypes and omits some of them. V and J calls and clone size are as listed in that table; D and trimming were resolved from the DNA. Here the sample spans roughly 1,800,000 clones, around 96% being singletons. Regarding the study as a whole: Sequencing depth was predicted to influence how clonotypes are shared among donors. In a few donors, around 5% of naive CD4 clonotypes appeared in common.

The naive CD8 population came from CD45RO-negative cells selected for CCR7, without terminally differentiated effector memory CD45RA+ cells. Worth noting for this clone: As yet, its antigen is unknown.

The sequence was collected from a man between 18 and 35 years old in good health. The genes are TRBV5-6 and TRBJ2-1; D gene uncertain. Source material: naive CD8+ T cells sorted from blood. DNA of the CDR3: TGTGCCAGCAGCTTGATCTGGAATGAGCAGTTCTTC. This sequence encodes CASSLIWNEQFF.